A selection of T cell receptor beta chains follows, all from one sample in a study of CD8+ T cells in alopecia areata. TCRdb's copy holds only in-frame clones and misses some; the assay was immunoSEQ multiplex PCR. The sample records fewer than 250,000 clones, less than 45% being singletons. The sample here was CD4+ T cells sorted from blood, taken between weeks 36 and 40, from a patient treated with tofacitinib. Every receptor here comes from a human donor with alopecia areata. The CDR3 runs from the conserved cysteine through the conserved F or W. Each record gives: D gene, clone size, J gene, V gene, CDR3 DNA, CDR3 protein. A D gene is named only where the DNA matches it firmly. Expanded clones are given a class, and other clones once, few, many or no size at all.

d_call: NA
clone_size: few
j_call: TRBJ2-3
v_call: TRBV29-1
cdr3_nt: TGCAGCGTCGCCGGACGGGTTCGGGTAGATACGCAGTATTTT
cdr3_aa: CSVAGRVRVDTQYF

d_call: TRBD2
clone_size: NA
j_call: TRBJ2-5
v_call: TRBV6-1
cdr3_nt: TGTGCCAGCAGTGTGTTGGGTCTAGCGGACGCAGGGACCCAGTACTTC
cdr3_aa: CASSVLGLADAGTQYF

d_call: NA
clone_size: NA
j_call: TRBJ1-1
v_call: TRBV6-5
cdr3_nt: TGTGCCAGCACCTCGACGGGAACTGAAGCTTTCTTT
cdr3_aa: CASTSTGTEAFF

d_call: NA
clone_size: few
j_call: TRBJ1-2
v_call: TRBV4-2
cdr3_nt: TGTGCCAGCAGCCAAGATCCCAACCCCCAGGGGGGCTACACCTTC
cdr3_aa: CASSQDPNPQGGYTF

d_call: NA
clone_size: NA
j_call: TRBJ1-2
v_call: TRBV4-1
cdr3_nt: TGCGCCAGCAGCCAAGTCTTGGTCGGGATTTATGGCTACACCTTC
cdr3_aa: CASSQVLVGIYGYTF

d_call: NA
clone_size: NA
j_call: TRBJ2-1
v_call: TRBV25-1
cdr3_nt: TGTGCCAGCAGTGAGTCCCCCCACAGGGATGAGCAGTTCTTC
cdr3_aa: CASSESPHRDEQFF

d_call: NA
clone_size: few
j_call: TRBJ1-1
v_call: TRBV25-1
cdr3_nt: TGTGCCAGCAGTAATTACAGGGTCGGGAACACTGAAGCTTTCTTT
cdr3_aa: CASSNYRVGNTEAFF

d_call: TRBD1
clone_size: few
j_call: TRBJ2-7
v_call: TRBV11-2
cdr3_nt: TGTGCCAGCAGCTCGATTCAGGACAGGGGCGAGCAGTACTTC
cdr3_aa: CASSSIQDRGEQYF

d_call: NA
clone_size: NA
j_call: TRBJ2-2
v_call: TRBV5-1
cdr3_nt: TGCGCCAGCAGCTGGCAAGGGCAAGACGGGGAGCTGTTTTTT
cdr3_aa: CASSWQGQDGELFF

d_call: TRBD1
clone_size: NA
j_call: TRBJ2-1
v_call: TRBV6-6
cdr3_nt: TGTGCCAGCAGTTCGCCCCGGGACAGGGATCGCAATGAGCAGTTCTTC
cdr3_aa: CASSSPRDRDRNEQFF

d_call: NA
clone_size: NA
j_call: TRBJ2-4
v_call: TRBV4-3
cdr3_nt: TGCGCCAGCAGACACGTTGGCTCAGGGCCAAACATTCAGTACTTC
cdr3_aa: CASRHVGSGPNIQYF

d_call: NA
clone_size: NA
j_call: TRBJ2-3
v_call: TRBV30
cdr3_nt: TGTGCCTGGAGTGGGAGCGGCCTCAATACGCAGTATTTT
cdr3_aa: CAWSGSGLNTQYF

d_call: NA
clone_size: NA
j_call: TRBJ1-2
v_call: TRBV5-3
cdr3_nt: TGTGCCAGAAGTCGAACTAGACTTGCTGATGGCTACACCTTC
cdr3_aa: CARSRTRLADGYTF

d_call: TRBD1
clone_size: NA
j_call: TRBJ2-7
v_call: TRBV29-1
cdr3_nt: TGCAGCGCGCCGGGACAGGGGGCCGGGGAGCAGTACTTC
cdr3_aa: CSAPGQGAGEQYF

d_call: TRBD2
clone_size: few
j_call: TRBJ2-7
v_call: TRBV7-6
cdr3_nt: TGTGCCAGCAAAGCGGGAGGGTCTTACGAGCAGTACTTC
cdr3_aa: CASKAGGSYEQYF

d_call: TRBD2
clone_size: NA
j_call: TRBJ2-3
v_call: TRBV25-1
cdr3_nt: TGTGCCAGCAGTGAACGGACTAGCGGGAGGTCAGATACGCAGTATTTT
cdr3_aa: CASSERTSGRSDTQYF

d_call: NA
clone_size: many
j_call: TRBJ2-7
v_call: TRBV28
cdr3_nt: TGTGCCAGCAGTTTGTCCCCCCGGGTTTCCTACGAGCAGTACTTC
cdr3_aa: CASSLSPRVSYEQYF

d_call: NA
clone_size: NA
j_call: TRBJ2-6
v_call: TRBV6-5
cdr3_nt: TGTGCCAGCAGTTACTCAGAGAGGGTCGCCAACGTCCTGACTTTC
cdr3_aa: CASSYSERVANVLTF

d_call: TRBD1
clone_size: few
j_call: TRBJ1-2
v_call: TRBV30
cdr3_nt: TGTGCCTGGAGTGTAAACACACAGGGGGCCGGCTACACCTTC
cdr3_aa: CAWSVNTQGAGYTF

d_call: NA
clone_size: NA
j_call: TRBJ1-1
v_call: TRBV29-1
cdr3_nt: TGCAGCGTTGAGGGACGCCTCGCTTCCACTGAAGCTTTCTTT
cdr3_aa: CSVEGRLASTEAFF

d_call: TRBD2
clone_size: many
j_call: TRBJ2-1
v_call: TRBV4-2
cdr3_nt: TGTGCCAGCAGCCTGGGACTAGCGGGAAGCTCCTACAATGAGCAGTTCTTC
cdr3_aa: CASSLGLAGSSYNEQFF

d_call: TRBD1
clone_size: NA
j_call: TRBJ2-1
v_call: TRBV5-1
cdr3_nt: TGCGCCAGCAGCTTGGACAGGGGGCAGTTCTTC
cdr3_aa: CASSLDRGQFF

d_call: NA
clone_size: few
j_call: TRBJ2-7
v_call: TRBV7-3
cdr3_nt: TGTGCCAGCAGCCCAACGGGCTTCTCCTACGAGCAGTACTTC
cdr3_aa: CASSPTGFSYEQYF

d_call: TRBD2
clone_size: NA
j_call: TRBJ2-5
v_call: TRBV5-1
cdr3_nt: TGCGCCAGCAGCCCAAAGACCGGACTAGCGGGGCAAGAGACCCAGTACTTC
cdr3_aa: CASSPKTGLAGQETQYF

d_call: NA
clone_size: NA
j_call: TRBJ2-5
v_call: TRBV25-1
cdr3_nt: TGTGCCAGCTCCAGTTCTACCCGGCGGGAGACCCAGTACTTC
cdr3_aa: CASSSSTRRETQYF

d_call: NA
clone_size: NA
j_call: TRBJ2-7
v_call: TRBV28
cdr3_nt: TGTGCCAGCAGTTTATCCCCTCGACACTCCTACGAGCAGTACTTC
cdr3_aa: CASSLSPRHSYEQYF

d_call: NA
clone_size: NA
j_call: TRBJ1-2
v_call: TRBV5-1
cdr3_nt: TGCGCCAGCAGCCGCACCGCAGAACATGGCTACACCTTC
cdr3_aa: CASSRTAEHGYTF

d_call: NA
clone_size: NA
j_call: TRBJ1-5
v_call: TRBV5-1
cdr3_nt: TGCGCCAGCAGCCCGGAGGCGTTCAGCAATCAGCCCCAGCATTTT
cdr3_aa: CASSPEAFSNQPQHF

d_call: TRBD2
clone_size: few
j_call: TRBJ2-7
v_call: TRBV4-1
cdr3_nt: TGCGCCAGCAGCCGTGGGGCGGGAGAGATCTACGAGCAGTACTTC
cdr3_aa: CASSRGAGEIYEQYF

d_call: TRBD2
clone_size: NA
j_call: TRBJ2-5
v_call: TRBV9
cdr3_nt: TGTGCCAGCAGCGCTGGGACTACCCAAGAGACCCAGTACTTC
cdr3_aa: CASSAGTTQETQYF

d_call: TRBD2
clone_size: NA
j_call: TRBJ2-2
v_call: TRBV29-1
cdr3_nt: TGCAGCGCCAGCGGGGGACTAGCGGGAGATCGGAACACCGGGGAGCTGTTTTTT
cdr3_aa: CSASGGLAGDRNTGELFF

d_call: TRBD1
clone_size: few
j_call: TRBJ2-7
v_call: TRBV23-1
cdr3_nt: TGCGCCAGCACCTACAGGGGCACCTACGAGCAGTACTTC
cdr3_aa: CASTYRGTYEQYF

d_call: NA
clone_size: NA
j_call: TRBJ2-2
v_call: TRBV25-1
cdr3_nt: TGTGCCAGCAGTTCGATGTTGGGGGGTCCTAACACCGGGGAGCTGTTTTTT
cdr3_aa: CASSSMLGGPNTGELFF

d_call: NA
clone_size: NA
j_call: TRBJ1-1
v_call: TRBV4-1
cdr3_nt: TGCGCCAGCAGCCCAGGGCGAGGGCTGAACACTGAAGCTTTCTTT
cdr3_aa: CASSPGRGLNTEAFF

d_call: NA
clone_size: NA
j_call: TRBJ2-3
v_call: TRBV29-1
cdr3_nt: TGCAGCGTTGCTCTAGCAGTAAGCACAGATACGCAGTATTTT
cdr3_aa: CSVALAVSTDTQYF

d_call: NA
clone_size: NA
j_call: TRBJ2-5
v_call: TRBV5-6
cdr3_nt: TGTGCCAGCAGCCCGACTCGGCTAGCTCGGGAGACCCAGTACTTC
cdr3_aa: CASSPTRLARETQYF

d_call: TRBD1
clone_size: few
j_call: TRBJ1-5
v_call: TRBV7-2
cdr3_nt: TGTGCCAGCAGCTCCGGACAGGCCACCAAACCCCAGCATTTT
cdr3_aa: CASSSGQATKPQHF

d_call: NA
clone_size: NA
j_call: TRBJ1-2
v_call: TRBV28
cdr3_nt: TGTGCCAGCAGTGTAGCGGGGGGGAGCTATGGCTACACCTTC
cdr3_aa: CASSVAGGSYGYTF

d_call: NA
clone_size: few
j_call: TRBJ2-7
v_call: TRBV11-2
cdr3_nt: TGTGCCAGCAGCTCCCTCAGGGCCTACGAGCAGTACTTC
cdr3_aa: CASSSLRAYEQYF

d_call: TRBD1
clone_size: NA
j_call: TRBJ1-1
v_call: TRBV10-2
cdr3_nt: TGCGCCACTTCGCAGGGGGCCACTGAAGCTTTCTTT
cdr3_aa: CATSQGATEAFF

d_call: TRBD1
clone_size: NA
j_call: TRBJ1-2
v_call: TRBV30
cdr3_nt: TGTGCCTGGAGAACAGGGGGTGATGGCTACACCTTC
cdr3_aa: CAWRTGGDGYTF

d_call: NA
clone_size: NA
j_call: TRBJ1-5
v_call: TRBV29-1
cdr3_nt: TGCAGCGTTATAGTGGGTGGGAGCAATCAGCCCCAGCATTTT
cdr3_aa: CSVIVGGSNQPQHF

d_call: TRBD1
clone_size: few
j_call: TRBJ2-1
v_call: TRBV29-1
cdr3_nt: TGCAGCGTTGCCAGACAGGGGGCCTCCTACAATGAGCAGTTCTTC
cdr3_aa: CSVARQGASYNEQFF

d_call: TRBD2
clone_size: few
j_call: TRBJ2-5
v_call: TRBV4-1
cdr3_nt: TGCGCCAGCAGCCGGGGGAGCGGGAGCGGGCAAGAGACCCAGTACTTC
cdr3_aa: CASSRGSGSGQETQYF

d_call: TRBD1
clone_size: NA
j_call: TRBJ1-2
v_call: TRBV30
cdr3_nt: TGTGCCTGGAGTGGGGACAGGGCTAACTATGGCTACACCTTC
cdr3_aa: CAWSGDRANYGYTF

d_call: TRBD2
clone_size: NA
j_call: TRBJ2-7
v_call: TRBV11-2
cdr3_nt: TGTGCCAGCAGCTTTGGTTCAGGACTAGCGGTTTACGAGCAGTACTTC
cdr3_aa: CASSFGSGLAVYEQYF

d_call: NA
clone_size: NA
j_call: TRBJ1-1
v_call: TRBV28
cdr3_nt: TGTGCCAGCACCTCTCAACGGGGGGGGTACACTGAAGCTTTCTTT
cdr3_aa: CASTSQRGGYTEAFF

d_call: NA
clone_size: NA
j_call: TRBJ2-7
v_call: TRBV11-2
cdr3_nt: TGTGCCAGCAGCTTAGTTCGCGAGCAGTACTTC
cdr3_aa: CASSLVREQYF

d_call: NA
clone_size: few
j_call: TRBJ1-1
v_call: TRBV5-1
cdr3_nt: TGCGCCAGCAGCATAAGACCTACAGAGAACACTGAAGCTTTCTTT
cdr3_aa: CASSIRPTENTEAFF

d_call: TRBD1
clone_size: few
j_call: TRBJ1-5
v_call: TRBV2
cdr3_nt: TGTGCCAGCAGCACGAACAGGGGCCGGGGACAGCCCCAGCATTTT
cdr3_aa: CASSTNRGRGQPQHF

d_call: NA
clone_size: NA
j_call: TRBJ1-1
v_call: TRBV30
cdr3_nt: TGTGCCTGGAGTTATTGGTCGGGGGTGACTGAAGCTTTCTTT
cdr3_aa: CAWSYWSGVTEAFF

d_call: TRBD2
clone_size: NA
j_call: TRBJ2-1
v_call: TRBV6-1
cdr3_nt: TGTGCCAGCAGTCCGCGGGAGGCCTATGAGCAGTTCTTC
cdr3_aa: CASSPREAYEQFF